Presented here are 8 T cell receptor beta chains from one specimen sequenced in a study of identical twins' blood T cells. TCRdb independently ran MiXCR on the 5' RACE reads; one entry per CDR3 protein. The sample holds a few hundred thousand distinct CDR3 sequences, over 25% seen once. Sequencing was carried out using PBMCs. These receptors were obtained from a woman aged 18-55 years in good health.

This clonotype was counted a few times. V usage is TRBV6-5 and J usage is TRBJ1-5; the match to TRBD1 covers 9 bases. The J segment lost 2 bases and the V segment lost 5 bases, leaving 7 bases of the junction unmatched. This CDR3 is built from 16 residues. Germline assignment: CDR1 MNHEY and CDR2 SVGAGI. The CDR3 spells CASSLTGTGRNQPQHF. In DNA form, the CDR3 reads TGTGCCAGCAGTCTCACCGGGACAGGGCGCAATCAGCCCCAGCATTTT.

This clonotype has a handful of counts. The chain uses TRBV28 and TRBJ1-6; D ambiguous. V lost 5 bases and J 7 bases, leaving 12 bases between the germline ends. The V gene's germline CDR1 is MDHEN and CDR2 SYDVKM. The CDR3 contains 14 residues. The chain's CDR3 is CASSPSRGNSPLHF. The CDR3, as DNA: TGTGCCAGCAGTCCCAGTCGGGGAAATTCACCCCTCCACTTT.

This clonotype came up a few times. The rearrangement joins TRBV7-8 to TRBJ1-2, with 7 positions matching TRBD1. J was trimmed by 4 bases and V by 3 bases; bases with no gene match: 8. From germline, CDR1 is SGHVS and CDR2 FQNEAQ. CDR3 length: 15 residues. This chain's CDR3 is CASSLGRDRVYGYTF. The CDR3 nucleotides are TGTGCCAGCAGCTTGGGCCGGGACAGAGTCTATGGCTACACCTTC.

This clonotype was counted many times. The chain employs TRBV29-1 and TRBJ1-2; D uncertain. This CDR3 region has 10 residues. Trimming removed 6 bases at V and 2 bases at J, with 4 bases between. Germline CDR1 is SQVTM and CDR2 is ANQGSEA. The CDR3 region is CSVGNYGYTF. DNA of the CDR3: TGCAGCGTGGGGAACTATGGCTACACCTTC.

This clonotype was seen repeatedly, ten times or more. The J gene is TRBJ1-1, the V gene TRBV25-1; 7 bases align to TRBD1. CDR1 and CDR2 from the germline V gene are MGHDK and SYGVNS. With V trimmed by 4 bases and J by 4 bases, 6 bases remained unmatched. The CDR3 has 14 residues. CDR3 sequence (DNA): TGTGCCAGCAGTGGACAGGGAGGAGGCACTGAAGCTTTCTTT. Translated, it gives CASSGQGGGTEAFF.

This clonotype was seen more than once but under ten times. The V gene is TRBV27, the J gene TRBJ2-3; no reliable D call. V shed 3 bases and J shed 3 bases, with 10 bases lying between them. The germline V gene encodes CDR1 MNHEY and CDR2 SMNVEV (reference sequence). This CDR3 region has 14 residues. CDR3 DNA sequence: TGTGCCAGCAGTTTCCGTCAGCCGACAGATACGCAGTATTTT. Residues: CASSFRQPTDTQYF.

Only a few counts were recorded for this clonotype. V usage is TRBV3-1 and J usage is TRBJ2-2; D might be TRBD1 (6 bases). V lost 5 bases to trimming and J lost 3 bases, with 10 bases between them. The germline V gene encodes CDR1 LGHDT and CDR2 YNNKEL (reference sequence). This CDR3 contains 14 residues. The CDR3 coding sequence is TGTGCCAGCAGCATACGACAGGACACCGGGGAGCTGTTTTTT. Amino acid sequence: CASSIRQDTGELFF.

The chain couples TRBV2 to TRBJ1-3; D uncertain. The V gene's germline CDR1 is SNHLY and CDR2 FYNNEI. The V gene lost 10 bases and the J gene lost 0 bases, with 7 bases spanning the gap. The CDR3 has 12 amino acids. The DNA of the CDR3 is TGTGCCAATACAGCCTCTGGAAACACCATATATTTT. Translating gives CANTASGNTIYF.